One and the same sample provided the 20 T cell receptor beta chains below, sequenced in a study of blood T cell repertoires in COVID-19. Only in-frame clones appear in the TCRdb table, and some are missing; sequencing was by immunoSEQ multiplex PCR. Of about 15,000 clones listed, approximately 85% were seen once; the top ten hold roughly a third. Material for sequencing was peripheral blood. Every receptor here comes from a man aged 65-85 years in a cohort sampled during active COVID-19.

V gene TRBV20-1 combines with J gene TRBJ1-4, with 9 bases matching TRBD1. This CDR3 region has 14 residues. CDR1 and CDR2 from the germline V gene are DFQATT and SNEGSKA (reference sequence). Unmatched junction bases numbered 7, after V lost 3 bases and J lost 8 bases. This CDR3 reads CSASPQGAREKLFF. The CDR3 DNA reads TGCAGTGCTAGTCCACAGGGGGCGAGGGAAAAACTGTTTTTT.

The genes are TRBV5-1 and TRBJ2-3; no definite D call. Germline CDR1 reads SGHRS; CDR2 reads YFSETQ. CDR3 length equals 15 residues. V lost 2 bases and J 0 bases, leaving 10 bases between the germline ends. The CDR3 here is CASSLNGESTDTQYF. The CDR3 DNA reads TGCGCCAGCAGCTTAAACGGAGAAAGCACAGATACGCAGTATTTT.

The CDR3 loop is CAISESNRDQGLFF. For the CDR3, the DNA is TGTGCCATCAGTGAGTCGAACAGGGACCAGGGACTGTTTTTT. This chain joins TRBV10-3 and TRBJ1-4; the D gene is possibly TRBD1 (6 bases). There are 14 residues in the CDR3. Germline lookup yields CDR1 ENHRY and CDR2 SYGVKD. Trimming pared 0 bases from V and 13 bases from J, leaving 15 bases between.

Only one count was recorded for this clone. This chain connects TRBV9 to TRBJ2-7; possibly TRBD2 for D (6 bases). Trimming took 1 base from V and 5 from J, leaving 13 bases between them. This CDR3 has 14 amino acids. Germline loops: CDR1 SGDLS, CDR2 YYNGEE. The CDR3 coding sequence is TGTGCCAGCAGCGTATCGGGGGTAATCCACGAGCAGTACTTC. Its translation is CASSVSGVIHEQYF.

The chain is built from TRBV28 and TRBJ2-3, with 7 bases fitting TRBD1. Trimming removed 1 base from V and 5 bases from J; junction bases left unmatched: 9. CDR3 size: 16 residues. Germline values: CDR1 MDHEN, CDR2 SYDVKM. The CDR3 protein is CASSLYGQGVGDTQYF. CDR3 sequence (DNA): TGTGCCAGCAGTTTATATGGCCAGGGGGTAGGAGATACGCAGTATTTT.

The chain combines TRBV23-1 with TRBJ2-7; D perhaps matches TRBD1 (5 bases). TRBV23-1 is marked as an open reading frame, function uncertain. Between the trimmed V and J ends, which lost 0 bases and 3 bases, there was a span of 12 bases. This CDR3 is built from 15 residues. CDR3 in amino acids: CASSQSGNRNYEQYF. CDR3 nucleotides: TGCGCCAGCAGTCAATCGGGAAACAGGAACTACGAGCAGTACTTC.

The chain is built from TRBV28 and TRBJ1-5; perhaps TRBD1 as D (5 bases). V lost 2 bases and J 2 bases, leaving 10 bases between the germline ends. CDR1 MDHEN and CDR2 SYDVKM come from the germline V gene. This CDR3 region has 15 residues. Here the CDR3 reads CASSLGGGGNQPQHF. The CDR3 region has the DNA TGTGCCAGCAGTTTAGGGGGGGGTGGCAATCAGCCCCAGCATTTT.

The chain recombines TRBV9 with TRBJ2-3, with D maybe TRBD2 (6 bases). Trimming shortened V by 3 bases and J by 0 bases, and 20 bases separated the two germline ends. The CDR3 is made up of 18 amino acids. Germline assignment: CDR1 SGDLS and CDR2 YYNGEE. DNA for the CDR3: TGTGCCAGCAGCGGGGGCCCCGGGAGCCTTACTAGCACAGATACGCAGTATTTT. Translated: CASSGGPGSLTSTDTQYF. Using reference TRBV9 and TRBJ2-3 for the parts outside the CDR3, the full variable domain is DSGVTQTPKHLITATGQRVTLRCSPRSGDLSVYWYQQSLDQGLQFLIQYYNGEERAKGNILERFSAQQFPDLHSELNLSSLELGDSALYFCASSGGPGSLTSTDTQYFGPGTRLTVL.

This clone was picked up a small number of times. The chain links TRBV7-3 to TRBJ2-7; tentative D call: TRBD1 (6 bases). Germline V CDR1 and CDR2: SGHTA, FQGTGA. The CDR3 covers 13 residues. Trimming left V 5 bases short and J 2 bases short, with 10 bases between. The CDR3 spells CASSMGTTYEQYF. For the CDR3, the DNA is TGTGCCAGCAGCATGGGGACAACCTACGAGCAGTACTTC.

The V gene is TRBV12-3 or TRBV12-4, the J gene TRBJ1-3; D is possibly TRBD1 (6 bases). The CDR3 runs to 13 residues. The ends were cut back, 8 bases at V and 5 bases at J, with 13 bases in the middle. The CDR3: CASGRTGRNTIYF. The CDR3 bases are TGTGCCAGCGGCCGTACAGGGAGAAACACCATATATTTT.

DNA of the CDR3: TGCGCCAGCAGCCAATCTACCACAGGGGGCCTCGGAAAACTGTTTTTT. Protein product: CASSQSTTGGLGKLFF. The chain carries TRBV4-1 and TRBJ1-4; 9 bases match TRBD1. The CDR3 extends over 16 amino acids. CDR1 is MGHRA, CDR2 YSYEKL, per germline. Trimming took 2 bases from V and 10 from J; bases not matched to a gene: 11.

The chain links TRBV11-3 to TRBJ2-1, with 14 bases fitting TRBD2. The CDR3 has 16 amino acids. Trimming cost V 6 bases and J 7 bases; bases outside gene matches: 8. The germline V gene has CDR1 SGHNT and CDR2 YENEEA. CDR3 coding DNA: TGTGCCAGCAGGCGAACCGGGACTAGCGGGAGAAATGAGCAGTTCTTC. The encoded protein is CASRRTGTSGRNEQFF.

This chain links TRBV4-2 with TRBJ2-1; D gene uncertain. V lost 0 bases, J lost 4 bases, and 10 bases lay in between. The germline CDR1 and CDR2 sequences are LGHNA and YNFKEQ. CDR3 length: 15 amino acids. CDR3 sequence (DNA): TGTGCCAGCAGCCAAGACCTAAGTGATTACAATGAGCAGTTCTTC. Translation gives CASSQDLSDYNEQFF.

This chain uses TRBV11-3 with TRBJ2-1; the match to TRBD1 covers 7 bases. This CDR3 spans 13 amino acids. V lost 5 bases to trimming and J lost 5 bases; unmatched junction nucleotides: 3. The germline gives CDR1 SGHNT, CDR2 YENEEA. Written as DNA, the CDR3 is TGTGCCAGCAGCCGCGGACAGGACAATGAGCAGTTCTTC. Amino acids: CASSRGQDNEQFF.

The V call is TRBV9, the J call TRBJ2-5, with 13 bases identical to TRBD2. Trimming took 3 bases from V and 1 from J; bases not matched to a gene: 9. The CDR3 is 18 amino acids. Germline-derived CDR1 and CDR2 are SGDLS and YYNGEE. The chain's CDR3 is CASSAGTSGIPLQETQYF. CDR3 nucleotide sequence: TGTGCCAGCAGCGCAGGGACTAGCGGGATCCCCCTCCAAGAGACCCAGTACTTC.

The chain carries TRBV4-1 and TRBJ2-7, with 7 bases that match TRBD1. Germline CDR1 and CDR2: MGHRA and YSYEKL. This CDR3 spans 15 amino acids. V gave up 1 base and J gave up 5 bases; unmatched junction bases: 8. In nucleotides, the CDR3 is TGCGCCAGCAGCCAAGTCACCCGACAGGGCCACGAGCAGTACTTC. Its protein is CASSQVTRQGHEQYF.

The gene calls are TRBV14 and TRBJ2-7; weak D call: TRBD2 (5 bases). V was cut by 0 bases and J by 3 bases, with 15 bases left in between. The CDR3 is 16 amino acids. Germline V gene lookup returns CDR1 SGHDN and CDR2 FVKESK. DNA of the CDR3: TGTGCCAGCAGCCAAGATTCGTGGGGAGTCGGCTACGAGCAGTACTTC. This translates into CASSQDSWGVGYEQYF.

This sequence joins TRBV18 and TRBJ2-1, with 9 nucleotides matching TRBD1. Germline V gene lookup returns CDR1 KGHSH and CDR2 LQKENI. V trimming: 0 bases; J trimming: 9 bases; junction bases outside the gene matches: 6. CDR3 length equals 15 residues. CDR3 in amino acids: CASSPPSQGAGEQFF. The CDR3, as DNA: TGTGCCAGCTCACCACCTTCACAGGGGGCTGGTGAGCAGTTCTTC.

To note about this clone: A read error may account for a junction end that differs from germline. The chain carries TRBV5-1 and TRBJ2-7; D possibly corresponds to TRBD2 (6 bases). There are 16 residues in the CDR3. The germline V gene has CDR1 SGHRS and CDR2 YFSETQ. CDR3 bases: TGCGCCAGCAGGTTGGGGGAGGTTGGCGGCTTATACGAGCAGTACTTC. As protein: CASRLGEVGGLYEQYF.

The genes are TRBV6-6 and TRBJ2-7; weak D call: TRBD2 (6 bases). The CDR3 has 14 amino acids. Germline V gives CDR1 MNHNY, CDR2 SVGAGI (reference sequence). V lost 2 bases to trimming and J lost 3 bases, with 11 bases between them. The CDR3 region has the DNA TGTGCCAGCAGTTACCCGGGGGATGGCTACGAGCAGTACTTC. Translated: CASSYPGDGYEQYF.